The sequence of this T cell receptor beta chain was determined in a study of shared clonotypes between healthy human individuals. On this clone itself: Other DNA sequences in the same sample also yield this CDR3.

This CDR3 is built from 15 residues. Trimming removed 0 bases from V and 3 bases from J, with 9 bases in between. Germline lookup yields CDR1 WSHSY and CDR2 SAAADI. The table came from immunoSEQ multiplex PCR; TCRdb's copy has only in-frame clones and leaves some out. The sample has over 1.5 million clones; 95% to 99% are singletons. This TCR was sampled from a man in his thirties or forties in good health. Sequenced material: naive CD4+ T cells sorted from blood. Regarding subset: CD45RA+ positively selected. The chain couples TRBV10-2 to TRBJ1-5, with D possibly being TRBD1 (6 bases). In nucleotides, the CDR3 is TGCGCCAGCAGTGAGTCAGGGGGGTCCAATCAGCCCCAGCATTTT. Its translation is CASSESGGSNQPQHF.